This TCR beta chain appears in the sequencing data of a study of PD-1 blockade in classical Hodgkin lymphoma. After autologous stem cell transplantation all patients relapsed, and prior brentuximab vedotin exposure differed between cohorts. Broader study findings: CD4+ TCR diversity climbed significantly by C4D1, unlike CD8+ TCR diversity.

Data came from immunoSEQ multiplex PCR; TCRdb stores just in-frame clones and leaves some out. Among more than 10,000 clones listed, about 83% were seen once. V lost 7 bases and J lost 4, with 13 bases in between. The CDR3 length is 13 residues. Germline CDR1 LNHDA, CDR2 SQIVND (reference sequence). This clone has more than one count but fewer than ten. What it recognizes is unknown. The chain carries TRBV19 and TRBJ1-1; no firm D call. The source of this sequence is a human donor with classical Hodgkin lymphoma. The input for sequencing was peripheral blood mononuclear cells (PBMCs), taken at baseline. The CDR3 DNA reads as TGTGCCAGTACGGTCAGCCGCGCCACTGAAGCTTTCTTT. Translation gives CASTVSRATEAFF.